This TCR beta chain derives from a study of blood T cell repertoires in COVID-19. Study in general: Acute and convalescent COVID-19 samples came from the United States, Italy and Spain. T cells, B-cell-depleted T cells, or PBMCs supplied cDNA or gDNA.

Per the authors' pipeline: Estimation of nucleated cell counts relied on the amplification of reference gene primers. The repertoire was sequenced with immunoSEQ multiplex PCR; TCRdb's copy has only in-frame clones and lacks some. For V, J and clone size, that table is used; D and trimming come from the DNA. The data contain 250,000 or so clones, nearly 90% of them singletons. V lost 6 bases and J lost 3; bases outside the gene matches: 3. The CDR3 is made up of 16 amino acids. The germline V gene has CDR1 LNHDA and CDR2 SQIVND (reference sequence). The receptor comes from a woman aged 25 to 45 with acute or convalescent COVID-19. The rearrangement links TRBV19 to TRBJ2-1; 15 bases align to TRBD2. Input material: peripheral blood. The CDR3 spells CASRSGLAGGYNEQFF. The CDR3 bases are TGTGCCAGTAGGTCGGGACTAGCGGGGGGCTACAATGAGCAGTTCTTC. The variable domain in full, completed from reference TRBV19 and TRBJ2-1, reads DGGITQSPKYLFRKEGQNVTLSCEQNLNHDAMYWYRQDPGQGLRLIYYSQIVNDFQKGDIAEGYSVSREKKESFPLTVTSAQKNPTAFYLCASRSGLAGGYNEQFFGPGTRLTVL.